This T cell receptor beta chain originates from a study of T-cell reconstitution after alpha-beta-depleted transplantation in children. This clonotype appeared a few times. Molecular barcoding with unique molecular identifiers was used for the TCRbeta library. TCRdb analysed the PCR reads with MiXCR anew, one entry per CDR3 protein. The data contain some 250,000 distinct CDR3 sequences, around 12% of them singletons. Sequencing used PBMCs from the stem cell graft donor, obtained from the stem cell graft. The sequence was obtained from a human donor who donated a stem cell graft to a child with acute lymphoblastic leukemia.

This CDR3 is CSASGTSGVTDTQYF. The CDR3 DNA reads TGCAGTGCTAGCGGGACTAGCGGGGTTACAGATACGCAGTATTTT. This chain links TRBV20-1 with TRBJ2-3; 13 positions agree with TRBD2. Germline CDR1 DFQATT, CDR2 SNEGSKA (reference sequence). The ends lost 3 bases at V and 3 bases at J; junction bases unmatched: 3. CDR3 length: 15 amino acids.